The clone carrying this TCR beta chain has only a few counts. Its cognate antigen is unknown. The TCRbeta library incorporated unique molecular identifiers. MiXCR was run by TCRdb on the PCR reads, yielding one entry per CDR3 protein. Of roughly 570,000 distinct CDR3 sequences in the sample, roughly 27% were seen once. This record belongs to a study of T-cell reconstitution after alpha-beta-depleted transplantation in children. With 4 bases clipped from V and 1 base from J, the junction kept 8 bases outside the gene matches. CDR1 and CDR2 from the germline V gene are SGHRS and YFSETQ. The CDR3 is 16 amino acids. Study results and caveats: Alpha-beta T cells about two months after transplant reportedly derived from several hundred expanded graft clones. Day-60 TCRbeta diversity that was high in some patients was derived from surviving recipient T cells and thymic progenitors. At one year after transplant, newly produced T cells mostly accounted for T-cell counts and diversity.

The starting material was PBMCs, obtained before TCRalphabeta/CD19-depleted stem cell transplant. The origin of this receptor is a boy under three years old with Wiskott-Aldrich syndrome, due to receive a stem cell transplant. V and J are TRBV5-1 and TRBJ2-3; 8 nucleotides line up with TRBD2. The CDR3 bases are TGCGCCAGCAGCACTGAAGCGGGAGCAGGCACAGATACGCAGTATTTT. Protein product: CASSTEAGAGTDTQYF.